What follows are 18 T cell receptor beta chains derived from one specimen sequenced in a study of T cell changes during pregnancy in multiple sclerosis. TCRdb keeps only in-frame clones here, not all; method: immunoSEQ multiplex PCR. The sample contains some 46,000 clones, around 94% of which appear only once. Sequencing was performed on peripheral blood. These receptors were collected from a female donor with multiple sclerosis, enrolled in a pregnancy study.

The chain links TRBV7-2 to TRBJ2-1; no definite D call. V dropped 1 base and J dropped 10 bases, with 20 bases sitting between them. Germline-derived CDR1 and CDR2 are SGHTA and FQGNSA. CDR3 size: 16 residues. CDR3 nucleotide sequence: TGTGCCAGCAGCTTAGTTAATTTACAGTCCTTAGGGGAGCAGTTCTTC. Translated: CASSLVNLQSLGEQFF.

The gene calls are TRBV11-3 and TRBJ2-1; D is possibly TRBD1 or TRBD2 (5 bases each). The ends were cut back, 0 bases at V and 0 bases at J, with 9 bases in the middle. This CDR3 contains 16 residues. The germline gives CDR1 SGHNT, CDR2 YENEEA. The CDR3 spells CASSLETGGSYNEQFF. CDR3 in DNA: TGTGCCAGCAGCTTAGAGACTGGGGGCTCCTACAATGAGCAGTTCTTC.

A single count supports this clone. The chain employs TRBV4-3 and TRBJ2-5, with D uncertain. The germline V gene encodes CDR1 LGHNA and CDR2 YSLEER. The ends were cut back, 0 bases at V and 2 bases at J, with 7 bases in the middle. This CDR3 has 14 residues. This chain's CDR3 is CASSQDRFQETQYF. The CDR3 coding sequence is TGCGCCAGCAGCCAAGACCGCTTTCAAGAGACCCAGTACTTC.

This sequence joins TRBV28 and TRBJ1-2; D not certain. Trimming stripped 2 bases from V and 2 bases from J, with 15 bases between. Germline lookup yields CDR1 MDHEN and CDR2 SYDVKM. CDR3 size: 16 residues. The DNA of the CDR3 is TGTGCCAGCAGTTTAAGGGAGAGACACCCAAACTATGGCTACACCTTC. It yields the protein CASSLRERHPNYGYTF.

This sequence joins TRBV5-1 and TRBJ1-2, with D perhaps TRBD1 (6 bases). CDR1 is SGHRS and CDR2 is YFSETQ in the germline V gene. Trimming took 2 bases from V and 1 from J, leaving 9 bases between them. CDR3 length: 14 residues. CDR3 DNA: TGCGCCAGCAGCTTACAGGGTGGTAACTATGGCTACACCTTC. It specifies CASSLQGGNYGYTF.

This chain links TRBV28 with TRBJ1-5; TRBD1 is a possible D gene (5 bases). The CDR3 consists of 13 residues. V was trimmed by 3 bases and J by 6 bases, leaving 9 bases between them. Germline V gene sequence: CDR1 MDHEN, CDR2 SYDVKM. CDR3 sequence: CASSLGGAQPQHF. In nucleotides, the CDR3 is TGTGCCAGCAGTTTGGGGGGAGCTCAGCCCCAGCATTTT.

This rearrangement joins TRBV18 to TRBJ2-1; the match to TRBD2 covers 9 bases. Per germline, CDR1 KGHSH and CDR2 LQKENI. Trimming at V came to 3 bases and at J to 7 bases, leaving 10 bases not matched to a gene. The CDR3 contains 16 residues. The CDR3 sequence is CASSPASGMVGNEQFF. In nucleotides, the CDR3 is TGTGCCAGCTCACCGGCTAGCGGGATGGTCGGAAATGAGCAGTTCTTC.

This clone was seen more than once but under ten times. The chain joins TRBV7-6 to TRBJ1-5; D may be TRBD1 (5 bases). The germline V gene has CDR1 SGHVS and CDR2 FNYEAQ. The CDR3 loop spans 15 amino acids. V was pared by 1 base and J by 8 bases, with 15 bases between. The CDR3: CASSLGGALTEPQHF. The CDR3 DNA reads TGTGCCAGCAGCTTAGGAGGGGCCCTAACGGAGCCCCAGCATTTT.

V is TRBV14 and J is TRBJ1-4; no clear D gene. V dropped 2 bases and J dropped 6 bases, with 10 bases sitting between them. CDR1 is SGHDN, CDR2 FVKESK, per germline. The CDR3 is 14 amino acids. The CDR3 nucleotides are TGTGCCAGCAGCCAAACCCGGACGGATGAAAAACTGTTTTTT. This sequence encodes CASSQTRTDEKLFF.

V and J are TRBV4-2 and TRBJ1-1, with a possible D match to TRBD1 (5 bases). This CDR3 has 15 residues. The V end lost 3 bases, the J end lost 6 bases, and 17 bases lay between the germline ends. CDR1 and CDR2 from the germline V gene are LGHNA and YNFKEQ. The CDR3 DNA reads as TGTGCCAGCAGCCAGCCGGGACCCTCTGTCTCTGAAGCTTTCTTT. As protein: CASSQPGPSVSEAFF.

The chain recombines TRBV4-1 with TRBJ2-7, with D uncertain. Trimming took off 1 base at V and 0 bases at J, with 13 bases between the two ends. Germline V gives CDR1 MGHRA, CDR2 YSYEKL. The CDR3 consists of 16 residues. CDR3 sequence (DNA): TGCGCCAGCAGCCAAGGGGTTCCCGCTAGCTCCTACGAGCAGTACTTC. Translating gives CASSQGVPASSYEQYF.

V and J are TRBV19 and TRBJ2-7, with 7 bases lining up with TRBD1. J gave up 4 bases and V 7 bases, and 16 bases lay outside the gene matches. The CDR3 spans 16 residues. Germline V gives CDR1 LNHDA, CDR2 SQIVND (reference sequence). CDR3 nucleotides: TGTGCCAGTAAACTATACCGGGACAGCCCATGGTACGAGCAGTACTTC. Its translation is CASKLYRDSPWYEQYF.

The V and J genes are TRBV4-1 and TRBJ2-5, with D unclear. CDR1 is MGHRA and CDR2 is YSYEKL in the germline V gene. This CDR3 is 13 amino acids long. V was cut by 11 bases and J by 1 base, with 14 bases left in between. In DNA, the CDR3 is TGCGCCCATTTTCAAGAGTTCCAAGAGACCCAGTACTTC. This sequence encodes CAHFQEFQETQYF.

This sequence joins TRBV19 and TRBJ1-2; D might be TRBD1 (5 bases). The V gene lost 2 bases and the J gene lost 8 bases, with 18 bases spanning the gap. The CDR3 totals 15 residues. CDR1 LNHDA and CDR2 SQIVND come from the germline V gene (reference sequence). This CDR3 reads CASSISEGTSSGYTF. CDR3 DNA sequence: TGTGCCAGTAGTATATCTGAGGGGACCTCCTCCGGCTACACCTTC.

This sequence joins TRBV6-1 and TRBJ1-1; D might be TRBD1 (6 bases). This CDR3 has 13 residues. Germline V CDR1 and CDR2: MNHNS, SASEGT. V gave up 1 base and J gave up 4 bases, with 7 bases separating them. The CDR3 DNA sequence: TGTGCCAGCAGTGAAGGGACAGCCACTGAAGCTTTCTTT. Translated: CASSEGTATEAFF.

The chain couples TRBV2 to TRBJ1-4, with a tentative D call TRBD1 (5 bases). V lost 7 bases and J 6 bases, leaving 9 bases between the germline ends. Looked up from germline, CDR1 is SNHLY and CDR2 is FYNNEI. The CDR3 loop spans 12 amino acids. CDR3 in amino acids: CASKGDDEKLFF. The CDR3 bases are TGTGCCAGCAAAGGGGATGATGAAAAACTGTTTTTT.

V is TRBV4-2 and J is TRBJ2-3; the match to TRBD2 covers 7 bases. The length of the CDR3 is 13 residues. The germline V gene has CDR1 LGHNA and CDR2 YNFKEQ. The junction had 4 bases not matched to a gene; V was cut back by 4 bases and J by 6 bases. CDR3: CASSLGTTDTQYF. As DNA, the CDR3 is TGTGCCAGCAGCCTCGGGACTACGGATACGCAGTATTTT.

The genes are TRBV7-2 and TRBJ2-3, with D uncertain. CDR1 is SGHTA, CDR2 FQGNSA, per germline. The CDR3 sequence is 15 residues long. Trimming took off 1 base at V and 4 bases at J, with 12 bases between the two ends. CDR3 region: CASSLEVVGSDTQYF. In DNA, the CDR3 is TGTGCCAGCAGCTTAGAGGTGGTGGGTTCAGATACGCAGTATTTT. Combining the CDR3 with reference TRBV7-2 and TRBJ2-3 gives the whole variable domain GAGVSQSPSNKVTEKGKDVELRCDPISGHTALYWYRQSLGQGLEFLIYFQGNSAPDKSGLPSDRFSAERTGGSVSTLTIQRTQQEDSAVYLCASSLEVVGSDTQYFGPGTRLTVL.